Presented here are 32 T cell receptor beta chains from one specimen sequenced in a study of T cells in Graves' hyperthyroidism and ophthalmopathy. Amplification of TCR beta CDR3 regions was performed using RNA transcripts as template. HTBI primers were employed in a first-round RT-PCR of the TCR CDR3. TCRdb redid the calling of the multiplex PCR reads with MiXCR, one entry per CDR3 protein. The data show hundreds of thousands of distinct CDR3 sequences, with about 15% seen just once and roughly 10% held by the top ten. The material sequenced was blood. Every receptor here comes from a woman younger than 35 with Graves' hyperthyroidism.

The CDR3 DNA is TGTGCCAGCAGTGAAGAGATGGATAGGGAAAAACTGTTTTTT. Its translation is CASSEEMDREKLFF. The V and J genes are TRBV6-1 and TRBJ1-4; D is uncertain. This CDR3 contains 14 residues. CDR1 MNHNS and CDR2 SASEGT come from the germline V gene. The V and J ends lost 1 base and 8 bases respectively, with 11 bases between them.

In this sample, this clonotype turned up many times. The chain couples TRBV7-2 to TRBJ1-5, with TRBD1 identical over 10 bases. V lost 4 bases and J lost 6; bases outside the gene matches: 15. The CDR3 is 18 residues long. From germline, CDR1 is SGHTA and CDR2 FQGNSA. The CDR3 nucleotides read TGTGCCAGCAGCTCTACGGAGCCCGAGACAGGGGGCGGTCAGCCCCAGCATTTT. Its translation: CASSSTEPETGGGQPQHF. Looking up the rest from reference TRBV7-2 and TRBJ1-5 gives the full variable domain: GAGVSQSPSNKVTEKGKDVELRCDPISGHTALYWYRQSLGQGLEFLIYFQGNSAPDKSGLPSDRFSAERTGGSVSTLTIQRTQQEDSAVYLCASSSTEPETGGGQPQHFGDGTRLSIL.

This clonotype was counted ten times or more. V and J are TRBV2 and TRBJ1-2; the D is unclear. Trimming left V 9 bases short and J 5 bases short, with 16 bases between. Germline V gene sequence: CDR1 SNHLY, CDR2 FYNNEI. The CDR3 consists of 13 residues. The CDR3 coding sequence is TGTGCCAGTCGAGACTTGCTCGGGTATGGCTACACCTTC. It codes for CASRDLLGYGYTF.

This clonotype appeared a few times. V and J are TRBV19 and TRBJ1-6; D is undetermined. Per the germline V gene, CDR1 is LNHDA and CDR2 is SQIVND (reference sequence). The V end was cut by 6 bases, the J end by 10 bases, with 10 bases between. The CDR3 loop spans 12 amino acids. The CDR3 DNA reads TGTGCCAGTAGCAGGTGGGAGTCACCCCTCCACTTT. It specifies CASSRWESPLHF.

This clonotype was recorded at least ten times. The chain joins TRBV11-2 to TRBJ1-1; tentative D call: TRBD1 (6 bases). Per germline, CDR1 SGHAT and CDR2 FQNNGV. This CDR3 region has 16 residues. Trimming took off 1 base at V and 2 bases at J, with 14 bases between the two ends. This CDR3 is CASSLAFRGKNTEAFF. CDR3 DNA sequence: TGTGCCAGCAGCTTAGCTTTCAGGGGCAAAAACACTGAAGCTTTCTTT.

The V and J genes are TRBV29-1 and TRBJ2-7; perhaps TRBD1 as D (6 bases). Germline lookup yields CDR1 SQVTM and CDR2 ANQGSEA. The CDR3 runs 13 residues. V gave up 7 bases and J gave up 2 bases, with 15 bases separating them. CDR3: CSAKTGTPYEQYF. The CDR3 nucleotides read TGCAGCGCCAAGACAGGCACGCCCTACGAGCAGTACTTC.

Note on this clonotype: Because the CDR3 is missing its conserved closing phenylalanine or tryptophan, this is likely a read error. The rearrangement joins TRBV5-1 to TRBJ1-1; D not resolved. Trimming shortened V by 4 bases and J by 2 bases, and 9 bases separated the two germline ends. Germline loops: CDR1 SGHRS, CDR2 YFSETQ. The CDR3 sequence is 13 residues long. CDR3 DNA: TGCGCCAGCAGCCCCCCGGGCAACACTGAAGCTTTCCTT. Translating gives CASSPPGNTEAFL.

This clonotype has more than one count but fewer than ten. This chain uses TRBV30 with TRBJ1-5; 9 bases are shared with TRBD1. CDR3 length: 14 amino acids. Germline CDR1 reads GTSNPN; CDR2 reads SVGIG (reference sequence). V lost 3 bases to trimming and J lost 5 bases; unmatched junction nucleotides: 5. The CDR3 DNA is TGTGCCTGGAGGGGAACAGGGGGCTATCAGCCCCAGCATTTT. Translated: CAWRGTGGYQPQHF.

The chain has TRBV5-1 and TRBJ1-2, with TRBD1 identical over 9 bases. With V trimmed by 4 bases and J by 2 bases, 3 bases remained unmatched. Germline CDR1 is SGHRS and CDR2 is YFSETQ. This CDR3 comprises 14 residues. CDR3 sequence (DNA): TGCGCCAGCAGCGCCGGGACAGGGAACTATGGCTACACCTTC. Amino acid sequence: CASSAGTGNYGYTF.

This clonotype has ten or more counts. J is TRBJ2-5 and V is TRBV12-3 or TRBV12-4, with D possibly being TRBD1 (6 bases). The CDR3 extends over 14 amino acids. V dropped 3 bases and J dropped 7 bases, with 15 bases sitting between them. The CDR3 sequence is CASSFRSGVGTQYF. The CDR3 coding sequence is TGTGCCAGCAGTTTTCGGTCAGGGGTCGGGACCCAGTACTTC.

Note on this clonotype: A clone one base away is much larger, so this may be a read error. It is likely a read error, because the conserved phenylalanine at the end of the CDR3 is missing. The rearrangement joins TRBV20-1 to TRBJ1-1; maybe TRBD1 (5 bases). Germline CDR1 and CDR2: DFQATT and SNEGSKA (reference sequence). Trimming took 1 base from V and 1 from J, leaving 7 bases between them. The CDR3 runs 13 residues. The CDR3 protein is CSARVGTNTEAFI. The CDR3 nucleotides are TGCAGTGCTAGAGTCGGGACGAACACTGAAGCTTTCATT.

With regard to this clonotype: No conserved phenylalanine or tryptophan ends this CDR3, so it is likely a read error. This chain links TRBV12-3 or TRBV12-4 with TRBJ2-4; 7 bases map to TRBD1. V was pared by 4 bases and J by 1 base, with 7 bases of the junction left unmatched. The CDR3 has 16 residues. CDR3 sequence (DNA): TGTGCCAGCAGTTCTGGACAGGCAGGGGCCAAAAACATTCAGTACTCC. Translated, it gives CASSSGQAGAKNIQYS.

Only a few counts were recorded for this clonotype. V and J are TRBV7-2 and TRBJ2-3; D not certain. CDR3 size: 15 residues. Germline V lookup: CDR1 SGHTA, CDR2 FQGNSA. With 1 base removed from V and 4 bases from J, the gap between germline ends came to 12 bases. The CDR3 reads CASSLVFVRADTQYF. The CDR3 coding sequence is TGTGCCAGCAGCTTAGTCTTTGTACGGGCAGATACGCAGTATTTT.

The chain recombines TRBV20-1 with TRBJ2-5; D is ambiguous. V was shortened by 0 bases and J by 5 bases, with 13 bases between the two germline ends. This CDR3 has 14 residues. Germline CDR1 and CDR2: DFQATT and SNEGSKA (reference sequence). CDR3 sequence reads: CSARDTSARETQYF. The CDR3 DNA follows: TGCAGTGCTAGAGATACCTCGGCTCGGGAGACCCAGTACTTC.

This clonotype has a count of ten or more. The chain carries TRBV18 and TRBJ2-1; D possibly corresponds to TRBD2 (5 bases). The germline CDR1 and CDR2 sequences are KGHSH and LQKENI. This CDR3 has 14 amino acids. Trimming cost V 8 bases and J 0 bases, with 11 bases left between them. The CDR3 DNA reads TGTGCCAGCAGCCCCCGGGGCTCCTACAATGAGCAGTTCTTC. This codes for CASSPRGSYNEQFF.

J is TRBJ2-1 and V is TRBV7-3; TRBD2 might be the D (5 bases). Germline-derived CDR1 and CDR2 are SGHTA and FQGTGA. This CDR3 comprises 17 residues. Trimming cost V 5 bases and J 0 bases, with 17 bases left between them. CDR3 nucleotides: TGTGCCAGCAGCCCCTCGGACTGGCCGAGCTCCTACAATGAGCAGTTCTTC. Encoded protein: CASSPSDWPSSYNEQFF.

This clonotype was found many times. CDR3 residues: CSARDLAAENTGELFF. The CDR3 region has the DNA TGCAGTGCTAGAGATCTGGCGGCCGAGAACACCGGGGAGCTGTTTTTT. The chain uses TRBV20-1 and TRBJ2-2; D remains ambiguous. V was cut by 0 bases and J by 1 base, with 12 bases left in between. In germline, CDR1 is DFQATT, CDR2 SNEGSKA (reference sequence). This CDR3 has 16 amino acids.

Many counts were recorded for this clonotype. The chain carries TRBV20-1 and TRBJ1-1; D perhaps matches TRBD1 (5 bases). CDR1 DFQATT and CDR2 SNEGSKA come from the germline V gene (reference sequence). This CDR3 contains 15 residues. The V and J ends lost 3 bases and 3 bases respectively, with 17 bases between them. The CDR3: CSARDRDLWHTEAFF. DNA of the CDR3: TGCAGTGCTAGGGATCGGGACCTCTGGCACACTGAAGCTTTCTTT.

The chain couples TRBV5-4 to TRBJ1-2; D is unresolved. CDR1 and CDR2 from the germline V gene are SGHNT and YYREEE (reference sequence). The CDR3 runs to 14 residues. Trimming pared 5 bases from V and 0 bases from J, leaving 11 bases between. DNA for the CDR3: TGTGCCAGCAGACAAGGTACAGCTAACTATGGCTACACCTTC. Protein: CASRQGTANYGYTF.

This clonotype has only a few counts. V usage is TRBV19 and J usage is TRBJ2-5; TRBD1 might be the D (6 bases). Trimming took off 1 base at V and 3 bases at J, with 18 bases between the two ends. The CDR3 length is 17 residues. Germline V gene sequence: CDR1 LNHDA, CDR2 SQIVND (reference sequence). CDR3 sequence (DNA): TGTGCCAGTAGTATAGGGGCAGGGACAAAGAGCGAAGAGACCCAGTACTTC. Translated, it gives CASSIGAGTKSEETQYF.

The rearrangement uses TRBV9 and TRBJ2-2; D is unresolved. V gave up 7 bases and J gave up 4 bases, with 8 bases separating them. The CDR3 consists of 12 residues. Germline V CDR1 and CDR2: SGDLS, YYNGEE. As DNA, the CDR3 is TGTGCCAGCCGACCGAGCACCGGGGAGCTGTTTTTT. This encodes CASRPSTGELFF.

This clonotype showed up many times. The CDR3 bases are TGTGCCAGCAGCCTAAGCCGGGGGCTTACCTACAATGAGCAGTTCTTC. This sequence encodes CASSLSRGLTYNEQFF. V is TRBV7-8 and J is TRBJ2-1; D assignment may be TRBD1 or TRBD2 (6 bases each). V lost 5 bases, J lost 2 bases, and 16 bases lay in between. The CDR3 sequence is 16 residues long. Germline V gene sequence: CDR1 SGHVS, CDR2 FQNEAQ.

This clonotype was observed a few times. CDR3 DNA sequence: TGTGCCAGCAGCCCCAGCTCTAGCGCGAGAACCTACGAGCAGTACTTC. As protein: CASSPSSSARTYEQYF. V usage is TRBV5-4 and J usage is TRBJ2-7; D is perhaps TRBD2 (6 bases). Germline values: CDR1 SGHNT, CDR2 YYREEE (reference sequence). Trimming left V 4 bases short and J 2 bases short, with 19 bases between. This CDR3 region has 16 residues.

This clonotype was counted at least ten times. This chain connects TRBV6-2 or TRBV6-3 to TRBJ2-7, with 8 bases identical to TRBD1. Trimming cost V 7 bases and J 3 bases; bases outside gene matches: 5. This CDR3 has 13 amino acids. Per germline, CDR1 MNHEY and CDR2 SVGEGT. Here the CDR3 DNA reads TGTGCCAGCAAGGGCAGGGGGCTCTACGAGCAGTACTTC. Protein product: CASKGRGLYEQYF.

This clonotype was seen ten or more times. The rearrangement joins TRBV12-3 or TRBV12-4 to TRBJ1-1; D may be TRBD1 (5 bases). V was clipped by 5 bases and J by 9 bases, with 22 bases between them. This CDR3 is 15 amino acids long. CDR3 DNA: TGTGCCAGCAGTCCTTCTCCCAGGGTTTCGGCACAAGCTTTCTTT. It translates to CASSPSPRVSAQAFF.

A few counts support this clonotype. The chain has TRBV28 and TRBJ1-5; 8 bases fit TRBD1. V was pared by 9 bases and J by 2 bases, with 6 bases of the junction left unmatched. The CDR3 length is 14 residues. Germline-derived CDR1 and CDR2 are MDHEN and SYDVKM. The CDR3 DNA reads as TGTGCCAGTGACAGGGGAGTTGGCAATCAGCCCCAGCATTTT. This gives the protein CASDRGVGNQPQHF.

This clonotype was counted at least ten times. The gene calls are TRBV7-2 and TRBJ2-7; D gene unclear. Germline lookup yields CDR1 SGHTA and CDR2 FQGNSA. Trimming shortened V by 2 bases and J by 5 bases, and 22 bases separated the two germline ends. The CDR3 has 17 residues. The DNA of the CDR3 is TGTGCCAGCAGCTTATATCCTCCCTCTGACCCATCTAACGAGCAGTACTTC. Protein: CASSLYPPSDPSNEQYF.

This clonotype was seen only a few times. The CDR3: CASSFLAGGRAQAKNIQYF. The CDR3 DNA sequence: TGTGCCAGTAGTTTTCTAGCGGGAGGTCGGGCCCAGGCCAAAAACATTCAGTACTTC. The genes are TRBV19 and TRBJ2-4; TRBD2 matches 11 bases. The CDR3 covers 19 residues. The germline CDR1 and CDR2 sequences are LNHDA and SQIVND (reference sequence). V trimming: 5 bases; J trimming: 1 base; junction bases outside the gene matches: 13.

This clonotype was found many times. V gene TRBV6-1 combines with J gene TRBJ2-5, with 10 nucleotides matching TRBD2. Germline V gene data show CDR1 as MNHNS and CDR2 as SASEGT. Unmatched junction bases numbered 11, after V lost 5 bases and J lost 5 bases. This CDR3 has 16 amino acids. In DNA form, the CDR3 reads TGTGCCAGCAGTTCCCAAGCGGGAGGGCCATATGAGACCCAGTACTTC. As protein: CASSSQAGGPYETQYF.

This clonotype was detected ten times or more. This rearrangement joins TRBV3-1 to TRBJ1-1; D might be TRBD1 (6 bases). CDR1 and CDR2 from the germline V gene are LGHDT and YNNKEL (reference sequence). Trimming removed 3 bases at V and 4 bases at J, with 12 bases between. The CDR3 is 14 amino acids. The CDR3 region is CASSQQGTGTEAFF. The CDR3 coding sequence is TGTGCCAGCAGCCAGCAGGGGACGGGCACTGAAGCTTTCTTT.

This clonotype was counted a few times. The rearrangement joins TRBV7-9 to TRBJ2-7; the D gene is possibly TRBD1 (6 bases). Trimming removed 5 bases from V and 2 bases from J, with 22 bases in between. Germline CDR1 reads SEHNR; CDR2 reads FQNEAQ (reference sequence). The CDR3 consists of 17 residues. The CDR3 here is CASSPGAAGPLTYEQYF. The CDR3 nucleotides are TGTGCCAGCAGCCCAGGGGCGGCCGGCCCCTTAACCTACGAGCAGTACTTC.

The table lists this clonotype with many counts. The V and J genes are TRBV30 and TRBJ2-3; 11 nucleotides agree with TRBD2. Germline CDR1 GTSNPN, CDR2 SVGIG (reference sequence). The CDR3 has 16 amino acids. Losses at the gene ends were 7 bases for V and 4 bases for J; bases not matched to a gene: 13. The CDR3 DNA sequence: TGTGCCTTTAGCGGGAGGGCCATCAGTAGCGCAGATACGCAGTATTTT. Residues: CAFSGRAISSADTQYF.